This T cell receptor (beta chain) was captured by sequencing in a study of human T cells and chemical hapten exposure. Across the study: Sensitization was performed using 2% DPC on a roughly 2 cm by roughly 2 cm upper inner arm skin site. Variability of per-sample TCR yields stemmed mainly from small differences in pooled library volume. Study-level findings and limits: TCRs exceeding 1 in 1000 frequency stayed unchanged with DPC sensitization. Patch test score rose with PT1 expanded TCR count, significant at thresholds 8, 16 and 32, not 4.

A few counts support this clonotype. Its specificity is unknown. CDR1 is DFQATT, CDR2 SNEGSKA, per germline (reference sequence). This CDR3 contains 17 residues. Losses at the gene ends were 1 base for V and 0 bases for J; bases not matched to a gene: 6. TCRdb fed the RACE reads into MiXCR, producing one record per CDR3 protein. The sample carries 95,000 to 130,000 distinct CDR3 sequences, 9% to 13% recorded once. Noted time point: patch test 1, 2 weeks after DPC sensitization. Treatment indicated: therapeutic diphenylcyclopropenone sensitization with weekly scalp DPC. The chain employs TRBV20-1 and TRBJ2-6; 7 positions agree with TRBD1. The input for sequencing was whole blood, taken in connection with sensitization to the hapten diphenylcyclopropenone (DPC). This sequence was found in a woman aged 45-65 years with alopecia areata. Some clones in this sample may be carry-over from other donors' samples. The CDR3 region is CSARVGTVLSGANVLTF. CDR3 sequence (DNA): TGCAGTGCTAGAGTAGGGACAGTCCTCTCTGGGGCCAACGTCCTGACTTTC.